Below, 19 T cell receptor beta chains from the same sample are listed, as sequenced in a study of blood T cell repertoires in COVID-19. This table comes from immunoSEQ multiplex PCR, and its TCRdb copy is limited to in-frame clones, with some not included. The sample carries some 100,000 clones, about 90% recorded once. Sequencing was performed on peripheral blood. The origin of the receptors is a man over 45 with acute or convalescent COVID-19.

V and J are TRBV11-3 and TRBJ2-5; the match to TRBD2 covers 12 bases. With 5 bases clipped from V and 2 bases from J, the junction kept 3 bases outside the gene matches. The CDR3 is made up of 15 amino acids. Germline V gives CDR1 SGHNT, CDR2 YENEEA. CDR3 amino acids: CASSPGTSGQETQYF. The CDR3 coding sequence is TGTGCCAGCAGCCCCGGGACTAGCGGGCAAGAGACCCAGTACTTC.

In nucleotides, the CDR3 is TGTGCCAGCAGTTGGGACAGGATGAACACTGAAGCTTTCTTT. It specifies CASSWDRMNTEAFF. This chain uses TRBV6-5 with TRBJ1-1, with 8 bases fitting TRBD1. This CDR3 spans 14 amino acids. V lost 4 bases, J lost 0 bases, and 1 base stayed unmatched. CDR1 MNHEY and CDR2 SVGAGI come from the germline V gene.

This clone showed up just once. This rearrangement joins TRBV2 to TRBJ1-5; D gene uncertain. V shed 3 bases and J shed 3 bases, with 9 bases lying between them. CDR3 size: 14 residues. Germline V gives CDR1 SNHLY, CDR2 FYNNEI. In DNA, the CDR3 is TGTGCCAGCAGTGACAACAGCCCCAATCAGCCCCAGCATTTT. Protein: CASSDNSPNQPQHF.

The CDR3 coding sequence is TGTGCCAGTAAGACGGACAGGGCGAACTATGGCTACACCTTC. Its protein product is CASKTDRANYGYTF. The genes are TRBV19 and TRBJ1-2; 8 bases match TRBD1. With V trimmed by 7 bases and J by 2 bases, 6 bases remained unmatched. CDR3 size: 14 residues. Germline assignment: CDR1 LNHDA and CDR2 SQIVND (reference sequence).

Points on this clone: One junction end does not reproduce the germline sequence, and a read error may be involved. The CDR3 loop reads CLSRREPNTEAFF. CDR3 in DNA: TGCCTCTCCCGGCGGGAGCCGAACACTGAAGCTTTCTTT. The chain carries TRBV6-5 and TRBJ1-1; no clear D gene. The CDR3 runs 13 residues. Germline CDR1 is MNHEY and CDR2 is SVGAGI.

The rearrangement links TRBV27 to TRBJ1-6, with a tentative D call TRBD1 (6 bases). The CDR3 spans 13 residues. The V end lost 7 bases, the J end lost 12 bases, and 16 bases lay between the germline ends. CDR1 is MNHEY and CDR2 is SMNVEV in the germline V gene (reference sequence). The CDR3 nucleotides read TGTGCCAGCAAAAACCAACCAGGGGAACCCCTCCACTTT. Its protein is CASKNQPGEPLHF.

The sample holds a few counts of this clone. V and J are TRBV5-4 and TRBJ1-2, with 8 bases that match TRBD1. Germline trimming cut 4 bases from V and 4 bases from J; bases unmatched to any gene: 12. The germline V gene has CDR1 SGHNT and CDR2 YYREEE (reference sequence). The CDR3 totals 16 residues. CDR3 in DNA: TGTGCCAGCAGCCCGAATGTGGGACAGGCTCCCTATGGCTACACCTTC. Residues: CASSPNVGQAPYGYTF.

The chain combines TRBV19 with TRBJ2-1; TRBD2 matches at 9 bases. Germline V CDR1 and CDR2: LNHDA, SQIVND (reference sequence). The CDR3 totals 14 residues. The V gene end was trimmed by 6 bases and the J gene end by 8 bases; junction bases not matched to a gene: 8. CDR3 amino acids: CASRMSGGPYEQFF. The CDR3 DNA reads as TGTGCCAGTAGGATGAGCGGGGGGCCTTATGAGCAGTTCTTC.

The V gene is TRBV19, the J gene TRBJ1-5; perhaps TRBD1 as D (6 bases). Germline CDR1 and CDR2: LNHDA and SQIVND (reference sequence). The CDR3 has 13 amino acids. Trimming removed 5 bases at V and 7 bases at J, with 12 bases between. The CDR3: CASSPGGAQPQHF. The CDR3 nucleotides read TGTGCCAGTAGTCCCGGGGGGGCCCAGCCCCAGCATTTT.

V and J are TRBV6-1 and TRBJ1-5, with D maybe TRBD1 (6 bases). The CDR3 runs 13 residues. Trimming left V 2 bases short and J 8 bases short, with 10 bases between. Per the germline V gene, CDR1 is MNHNS and CDR2 is SASEGT. CDR3 DNA sequence: TGTGCCAGCAGTGAAAACCCAGGGGAGCCCCAGCATTTT. It codes for CASSENPGEPQHF.

This clone has a handful of counts. The chain couples TRBV4-3 to TRBJ1-4; TRBD1 agrees at 8 bases. CDR1 is LGHNA, CDR2 YSLEER, per germline. CDR3 size: 19 residues. V shed 3 bases, J shed 7 bases, and the junction held 19 bases outside the gene matches. The CDR3 region is CASSQGAGTGTLGGEKLFF. The DNA of the CDR3 is TGCGCCAGCAGCCAGGGAGCCGGGACAGGTACCCTAGGGGGTGAAAAACTGTTTTTT.

The rearrangement uses TRBV2 and TRBJ2-5, with D possibly TRBD2 on 6 matching bases. The CDR3 totals 12 residues. The germline CDR1 and CDR2 sequences are SNHLY and FYNNEI. Trimming removed 8 bases at V and 5 bases at J, with 12 bases between. CDR3 amino acids: CASCRRGETQYF. The CDR3 DNA reads as TGTGCCAGCTGTCGGCGGGGTGAGACCCAGTACTTC.

This sequence joins TRBV3-1 (or the pseudogene TRBV3-2) and TRBJ2-7; D is perhaps TRBD2 (6 bases). Germline V gene lookup returns CDR1 LGHDT and CDR2 YNNKEL (reference sequence). There are 14 residues in the CDR3. V lost 4 bases and J 2 bases, leaving 12 bases between the germline ends. The CDR3 nucleotides read TGTGCCAGCAGCCGAAGCGGAGGGACCTACGAGCAGTACTTC. Translating it yields CASSRSGGTYEQYF.

This rearrangement joins TRBV9 to TRBJ1-2; no clear D gene. V gave up 0 bases and J gave up 6 bases, with 15 bases separating them. This CDR3 has 15 residues. From germline, CDR1 is SGDLS and CDR2 YYNGEE. The CDR3 nucleotides read TGTGCCAGCAGCGTAGTAACCCCAACGAGCGATGGCTACACCTTC. Translated, it gives CASSVVTPTSDGYTF.

This clone was detected only once. This chain uses TRBV5-1 with TRBJ1-1; D is uncertain. The CDR3 has 14 amino acids. From germline, CDR1 is SGHRS and CDR2 YFSETQ. The ends were cut back, 3 bases at V and 4 bases at J, with 13 bases in the middle. CDR3 residues: CASSWRPGGTEAFF. CDR3 sequence (DNA): TGCGCCAGCAGCTGGAGACCGGGAGGCACTGAAGCTTTCTTT.

This chain connects TRBV19 to TRBJ2-5; D possibly corresponds to TRBD2 (6 bases). The ends were cut back, 7 bases at V and 7 bases at J, with 16 bases in the middle. Germline loops: CDR1 LNHDA, CDR2 SQIVND (reference sequence). The CDR3 runs to 13 residues. In DNA, the CDR3 is TGTGCCAGTATGTCGGGGGAAGCGGGGACCCAGTACTTC. Encoded protein: CASMSGEAGTQYF.

The rearrangement uses TRBV19 and TRBJ2-7; 9 bases are a match to TRBD1. V was pared by 4 bases and J by 6 bases, with 7 bases of the junction left unmatched. This CDR3 has 14 amino acids. CDR1 and CDR2 from the germline V gene are LNHDA and SQIVND (reference sequence). CDR3 in amino acids: CASSTGTGPGEQYF. In nucleotides, the CDR3 is TGTGCCAGTAGTACTGGGACAGGGCCAGGCGAGCAGTACTTC. Complete variable domain (other parts from reference TRBV19 and TRBJ2-7): DGGITQSPKYLFRKEGQNVTLSCEQNLNHDAMYWYRQDPGQGLRLIYYSQIVNDFQKGDIAEGYSVSREKKESFPLTVTSAQKNPTAFYLCASSTGTGPGEQYFGPGTRLTVT.

The chain carries TRBV7-2 and TRBJ2-3; 7 nucleotides align to TRBD2. This CDR3 has 17 residues. Germline V gene lookup returns CDR1 SGHTA and CDR2 FQGNSA. V shed 0 bases, J shed 5 bases, and the junction held 11 bases outside the gene matches. The CDR3 loop is CASSLAGGGARRDTQYF. The CDR3 DNA reads TGTGCCAGCAGCTTAGCGGGCGGGGGAGCCCGTAGAGATACGCAGTATTTT.

DNA for the CDR3: TGTGCCAGCAGCTCGACATCCGGGACTAGCGGGTACACAGATACGCAGTATTTT. It is translated as CASSSTSGTSGYTDTQYF. The rearrangement links TRBV5-8 to TRBJ2-3; 12 bases are a match to TRBD2. The germline gives CDR1 SGHTS, CDR2 YDEGEE. V dropped 3 bases and J dropped 2; count of bases not matched to a gene: 10. This CDR3 has 18 amino acids.